These 26 T cell receptor beta chains came from one sample sequenced in a study of T cell responses to AZD1222 COVID-19 vaccine. The assay was immunoSEQ multiplex PCR, and TCRdb's table has in-frame clones only and misses some. The sample includes 100,000 to 150,000 clones, around 94% seen only once; the top ten take around 7%. Material: peripheral blood, obtained on day 0 of AZD1222 vaccination. The receptors were gathered from an adult in good health.

The rearrangement links TRBV27 to TRBJ2-1; D is undetermined. V dropped 6 bases and J dropped 6 bases, with 3 bases sitting between them. CDR1 MNHEY and CDR2 SMNVEV come from the germline V gene (reference sequence). This CDR3 contains 10 residues. Written as DNA, the CDR3 is TGTGCCAGCAGCCTCAATGAGCAGTTCTTC. Its translation: CASSLNEQFF.

This rearrangement joins TRBV6-1 to TRBJ2-1; no clear D gene. CDR3 size: 15 residues. CDR1 is MNHNS, CDR2 SASEGT, per germline. Trimming cost V 1 base and J 6 bases, with 13 bases left between them. The DNA of the CDR3 is TGTGCCAGCAGTGAAGAGGGCCCCTACATCAATGAGCAGTTCTTC. Translated: CASSEEGPYINEQFF.

V and J are TRBV19 and TRBJ2-3, with 10 bases that match TRBD2. V lost 2 bases and J lost 6; bases outside the gene matches: 5. The CDR3 spans 15 residues. From germline, CDR1 is LNHDA and CDR2 SQIVND (reference sequence). The CDR3 region has the DNA TGTGCCAGTAGTATACTAGCGGGAGATGGGGATACGCAGTATTTT. Amino acids: CASSILAGDGDTQYF.

This chain connects TRBV19 to TRBJ2-1; D possibly uses TRBD1 or TRBD2 (6 bases each). The CDR3 runs 15 residues. Germline CDR1 and CDR2: LNHDA and SQIVND (reference sequence). CDR3 protein: CGSAVGGRVYNEQFF. The CDR3 bases are TGTGGTTCAGCAGTGGGGGGCCGGGTATACAATGAGCAGTTCTTC.

The chain links TRBV27 to TRBJ1-1, with D possibly being TRBD1 (6 bases). The CDR3 has 13 amino acids. Germline-derived CDR1 and CDR2 are MNHEY and SMNVEV (reference sequence). V lost 2 bases to trimming and J lost 8 bases, with 12 bases between them. This chain's CDR3 is CASSLNRALEAFF. The DNA for the CDR3 is TGTGCCAGCAGTTTAAACAGGGCCCTCGAAGCTTTCTTT.

The chain couples TRBV4-1 to TRBJ2-7; 7 positions match TRBD1. Per the germline V gene, CDR1 is MGHRA and CDR2 is YSYEKL. The CDR3 runs 15 residues. With 1 base clipped from V and 0 bases from J, the junction kept 3 bases outside the gene matches. CDR3 nucleotide sequence: TGCGCCAGCAGCCAAGTAGGGACAGCCTCCTACGAGCAGTACTTC. Translating gives CASSQVGTASYEQYF.

This clone was seen a single time. The rearrangement joins TRBV7-7 to TRBJ2-2; D gene unclear. CDR1 and CDR2 from the germline V gene are SSHAT and FNYEAQ (reference sequence). The V end lost 0 bases, the J end lost 5 bases, and 4 bases lay between the germline ends. The CDR3 is 13 amino acids. CDR3 sequence: CASSLAETGELFF. CDR3 in DNA: TGTGCCAGCAGCTTAGCGGAGACCGGGGAGCTGTTTTTT.

The chain links TRBV30 to TRBJ1-1; maybe TRBD1 (6 bases). Trimming left V 1 base short and J 1 base short, with 10 bases between. Per the germline V gene, CDR1 is GTSNPN and CDR2 is SVGIG (reference sequence). This CDR3 is 14 amino acids long. This CDR3 reads CAWSGDNQNTEAFF. DNA for the CDR3: TGTGCCTGGAGTGGGGACAATCAGAACACTGAAGCTTTCTTT.

This rearrangement joins TRBV5-1 to TRBJ1-2; 7 bases map to TRBD1. This CDR3 is built from 15 residues. Per the germline V gene, CDR1 is SGHRS and CDR2 is YFSETQ. With 5 bases clipped from V and 0 bases from J, the junction kept 7 bases outside the gene matches. In nucleotides, the CDR3 is TGCGCCAGCAGACGACAGGGAGGGACTAACTATGGCTACACCTTC. This codes for CASRRQGGTNYGYTF.

Comment on this clone: The sample holds other DNA sequences that translate to the same CDR3. The rearrangement joins TRBV29-1 to TRBJ2-2; possibly TRBD1 for D (6 bases). The V gene lost 7 bases and the J gene lost 6 bases, with 15 bases spanning the gap. The CDR3 is made up of 13 amino acids. Looked up from germline, CDR1 is SQVTM and CDR2 is ANQGSEA. CDR3 loop: CSAEQGGAGELFF. In DNA form, the CDR3 reads TGCAGCGCCGAACAGGGTGGGGCCGGGGAGCTGTTTTTT.

The chain joins TRBV5-1 to TRBJ1-1; D is undetermined. The ends were cut back, 6 bases at V and 1 base at J, with 10 bases in the middle. The germline gives CDR1 SGHRS, CDR2 YFSETQ. The CDR3 consists of 13 residues. The DNA of the CDR3 is TGCGCCAGCAAAGGAGGTGAGAACACTGAAGCTTTCTTT. Protein sequence: CASKGGENTEAFF.

The chain uses TRBV11-2 and TRBJ2-1, with 8 positions matching TRBD1. There are 14 residues in the CDR3. CDR1 SGHAT and CDR2 FQNNGV come from the germline V gene. Trimming took 5 bases from V and 5 from J; bases not matched to a gene: 5. This CDR3 is CASSPRTGNNEQFF. CDR3 sequence (DNA): TGTGCCAGCAGCCCAAGGACAGGGAACAATGAGCAGTTCTTC.

This chain joins TRBV15 and TRBJ1-5, with 11 bases identical to TRBD1. The CDR3 contains 17 residues. Per germline, CDR1 LNHNV and CDR2 YYDKDF (reference sequence). The J segment lost 2 bases and the V segment lost 1 base, leaving 4 bases of the junction unmatched. The CDR3 sequence: CATSRGTGGAGNQPQHF. The CDR3 bases are TGTGCCACCAGCAGAGGGACAGGGGGCGCGGGCAATCAGCCCCAGCATTTT.

This chain connects TRBV10-1 to TRBJ2-3, with TRBD2 matching 7 bases. V dropped 6 bases and J dropped 1; count of bases not matched to a gene: 10. This CDR3 region has 16 residues. The V gene's germline CDR1 is WNHNN and CDR2 SYGVQD (reference sequence). CDR3 bases: TGCGCCAGCAGAGCCGGACTAGGGGCCGGCACAGATACGCAGTATTTT. Residues: CASRAGLGAGTDTQYF.

This chain connects TRBV4-2 to TRBJ1-6, with unresolved D. Per the germline V gene, CDR1 is LGHNA and CDR2 is YNFKEQ. The V end lost 0 bases, the J end lost 3 bases, and 12 bases lay between the germline ends. CDR3 length: 17 amino acids. Here the CDR3 reads CASSQDRQASYNSPLHF. The CDR3, as DNA: TGTGCCAGCAGCCAAGATAGGCAGGCCAGCTATAATTCACCCCTCCACTTT.

V usage is TRBV11-2 and J usage is TRBJ1-6, with a possible D match to TRBD1 (5 bases). Looked up from germline, CDR1 is SGHAT and CDR2 is FQNNGV. The CDR3 runs 14 residues. V shed 5 bases and J shed 7 bases, with 12 bases lying between them. CDR3 region: CASSRGYRNSPLHF. The CDR3 nucleotides are TGTGCCAGCAGCCGGGGTTACAGGAATTCACCCCTCCACTTT.

The rearrangement links TRBV28 to TRBJ2-7; D gene unclear. V gave up 4 bases and J gave up 2 bases, with 21 bases separating them. The CDR3 has 17 residues. Germline-derived CDR1 and CDR2 are MDHEN and SYDVKM. The CDR3 region is CASSSHFLDSLAYEQYF. In DNA form, the CDR3 reads TGTGCCAGCAGTTCGCATTTTCTAGATTCTTTGGCCTACGAGCAGTACTTC.

The chain has TRBV30 and TRBJ1-2; unclear D gene. There are 13 residues in the CDR3. The germline gives CDR1 GTSNPN, CDR2 SVGIG (reference sequence). V gave up 0 bases and J gave up 0 bases, with 5 bases separating them. In DNA form, the CDR3 reads TGTGCCTGGAGTGTCTACTCTAACTATGGCTACACCTTC. This codes for CAWSVYSNYGYTF.

The gene calls are TRBV20-1 and TRBJ2-3; D might be TRBD2 (7 bases). CDR1 is DFQATT and CDR2 is SNEGSKA in the germline V gene (reference sequence). The V gene lost 3 bases and the J gene lost 4 bases, with 17 bases spanning the gap. The CDR3 covers 15 residues. The CDR3 spells CSASHPRGGADTQYF. In DNA, the CDR3 is TGCAGTGCTAGTCACCCTAGGGGGGGTGCAGATACGCAGTATTTT.

The CDR3 reads CASSPTGGAGDEQYF. The CDR3, as DNA: TGTGCCAGCAGCCCCACAGGGGGCGCCGGGGACGAGCAGTACTTC. The chain carries TRBV7-3 and TRBJ2-7; 9 bases match TRBD1. V gave up 5 bases and J gave up 5 bases; unmatched junction bases: 10. This CDR3 contains 15 residues. CDR1 is SGHTA and CDR2 is FQGTGA in the germline V gene.

The gene calls are TRBV9 and TRBJ2-2, with a tentative D call TRBD2 (5 bases). This CDR3 has 13 amino acids. Trimming removed 2 bases from V and 7 bases from J, with 9 bases in between. CDR1 SGDLS and CDR2 YYNGEE come from the germline V gene. Here the CDR3 reads CASSVWEFGELFF. CDR3 bases: TGTGCCAGCAGCGTCTGGGAGTTCGGGGAGCTGTTTTTT. Drawing the rest from reference TRBV9 and TRBJ2-2, the complete variable domain is DSGVTQTPKHLITATGQRVTLRCSPRSGDLSVYWYQQSLDQGLQFLIQYYNGEERAKGNILERFSAQQFPDLHSELNLSSLELGDSALYFCASSVWEFGELFFGEGSRLTVL.

The chain carries TRBV19 and TRBJ1-5; possible D gene TRBD1, 5 bases. Per the germline V gene, CDR1 is LNHDA and CDR2 is SQIVND (reference sequence). The V and J ends lost 1 base and 4 bases respectively, with 5 bases between them. This CDR3 is 13 amino acids long. This chain's CDR3 is CASSIGGNQPQHF. CDR3 bases: TGTGCCAGTAGTATAGGGGGGAATCAGCCCCAGCATTTT.

The chain has TRBV27 and TRBJ2-1; 13 bases are a match to TRBD2. CDR3 length: 15 amino acids. Losses at the gene ends were 5 bases for V and 6 bases for J; bases not matched to a gene: 4. The germline V gene encodes CDR1 MNHEY and CDR2 SMNVEV (reference sequence). This CDR3 reads CASSLLAGGRNEQFF. The CDR3 DNA reads as TGTGCCAGCAGTCTACTAGCGGGAGGGCGCAATGAGCAGTTCTTC.

The chain joins TRBV7-6 to TRBJ1-2, with D possibly matching TRBD1 (6 bases). The V end lost 4 bases, the J end lost 4 bases, and 19 bases lay between the germline ends. The CDR3 extends over 16 amino acids. CDR1 and CDR2 (germline): SGHVS, FNYEAQ. CDR3 coding DNA: TGTGCCAGCAGCTCCACTCACAGGGAAAGGGCCTATGGCTACACCTTC. As protein: CASSSTHRERAYGYTF.

This clone was recorded once. The chain couples TRBV30 to TRBJ2-7; the match to TRBD2 covers 7 bases. The V gene's germline CDR1 is GTSNPN and CDR2 SVGIG (reference sequence). The CDR3 covers 13 residues. The junction had 6 bases not matched to a gene; V was cut back by 3 bases and J by 4 bases. The DNA for the CDR3 is TGTGCCTGGAGGAGGGAGGGGTCGTACGAGCAGTACTTC. It yields the protein CAWRREGSYEQYF.

The chain employs TRBV7-2 and TRBJ2-7, with 9 bases aligning to TRBD1. Germline V lookup: CDR1 SGHTA, CDR2 FQGNSA. V lost 4 bases, J lost 8 bases, and 12 bases stayed unmatched. The length of the CDR3 is 15 residues. CDR3 protein: CASSWGDRASMKQYF. The CDR3 DNA is TGTGCCAGCAGCTGGGGGGACAGGGCCTCCATGAAGCAGTACTTC.